The 2 T cell receptor beta chains below all came from one sample that was sequenced in a study of vaccination effects on CD4 cells after COVID-19. Which antigens these TCRs recognize remains unknown. Libraries were prepared by immunoSEQ multiplex PCR; TCRdb keeps only in-frame clonotypes and omits some of them. The table has 20,000 or so clones, roughly 80% seen once. After expansion with viral peptide pools in the ViraFEST assay, antigen-specific CD4+ T cells were sequenced. The culture ran for about eleven days before CD4+ T cells were isolated. The person acquired a PCR-confirmed SARS-CoV-2 infection between March and December 2020. The sample consisted of CD4+ T cells from PBMCs cultured with SARS-CoV-2 spike peptides, taken before COVID-19 vaccination. The receptors come from a human donor who had a prior SARS-CoV-2 infection.

The J gene is TRBJ1-5, the V gene TRBV7-2; D perhaps matches TRBD1 (6 bases). Trimming removed 4 bases from V and 4 bases from J, with 14 bases in between. The germline V gene encodes CDR1 SGHTA and CDR2 FQGNSA. This CDR3 is built from 15 residues. CDR3 DNA: TGTGCCAGCAGCTCCGGGACAAGGGAAAATCAGCCCCAGCATTTT. Translated, it gives CASSSGTRENQPQHF.

This sequence joins TRBV28 and TRBJ2-7; 10 bases map to TRBD2. V trimming: 7 bases; J trimming: 4 bases; junction bases outside the gene matches: 10. CDR3 size: 15 residues. Looked up from germline, CDR1 is MDHEN and CDR2 is SYDVKM. The CDR3 sequence is CASTPRGSGRYEQYF. The CDR3 region has the DNA TGTGCCAGCACTCCCAGGGGTAGCGGGAGGTACGAGCAGTACTTC.